This T cell receptor beta chain is from a study of blood T cell repertoires in COVID-19. Overall study: Nucleic acid was either cDNA or gDNA, and it came from T cells, B-cell-depleted T cells, or PBMCs.

The CDR3 sequence is 13 residues long. Germline assignment: CDR1 LNHDA and CDR2 SQIVND (reference sequence). The J segment lost 9 bases and the V segment lost 5 bases, leaving 6 bases of the junction unmatched. Authors' analysis steps: From reference gene primer amplification, estimates of nucleated cell counts were derived. The table came from immunoSEQ multiplex PCR; TCRdb's copy has only in-frame clones and leaves some out. The D gene and trimming were derived from the DNA, and the V and J assignments and clone size from that table. The sample lists 200,000 to 300,000 clones; about 93% were seen once.

Sequencing used peripheral blood. The gene calls are TRBV19 and TRBJ1-3, with 8 bases matching TRBD1. The TCR was taken from a man in his thirties or forties with COVID-19, enrolled during active disease. CDR3 residues: CASSATGVGTIYF. CDR3 in DNA: TGTGCCAGTAGTGCGACAGGGGTTGGCACCATATATTTT. The whole variable domain, remainder taken from reference TRBV19 and TRBJ1-3, is DGGITQSPKYLFRKEGQNVTLSCEQNLNHDAMYWYRQDPGQGLRLIYYSQIVNDFQKGDIAEGYSVSREKKESFPLTVTSAQKNPTAFYLCASSATGVGTIYFGEGSWLTVV.